These 24 T cell receptor beta chains were sequenced from one sample in a study of T cell responses to AZD1222 COVID-19 vaccine. Sequenced by immunoSEQ multiplex PCR; TCRdb stores in-frame clones only, minus some. The table lists under 150,000 clones, under 95% of them singletons, with around 5.1% in the top ten. Sequencing used peripheral blood, obtained on day 0 of AZD1222 vaccination. The receptors derive from an adult in good health.

The gene calls are TRBV27 and TRBJ1-5, with D perhaps matching TRBD1 (5 bases). The CDR3 is made up of 13 amino acids. The germline V and J ends were trimmed by 3 bases and 6 bases, with 9 bases remaining between them. Germline CDR1 and CDR2: MNHEY and SMNVEV (reference sequence). The CDR3 sequence is CASSFGASQPQHF. CDR3 nucleotide sequence: TGTGCCAGCAGTTTTGGGGCGAGTCAGCCCCAGCATTTT.

CDR3 bases: TGTGCCAGCATTGGTTCGGCGGGGGGCACAGATACGCAGTATTTT. This codes for CASIGSAGGTDTQYF. V and J are TRBV6-6 and TRBJ2-3; 7 bases are shared with TRBD2. Germline CDR1 and CDR2: MNHNY and SVGAGI (reference sequence). J gave up 1 base and V 7 bases, and 8 bases lay outside the gene matches. This CDR3 region has 15 residues.

The chain is built from TRBV7-2 and TRBJ2-7; 13 bases are a match to TRBD2. CDR1 SGHTA and CDR2 FQGNSA come from the germline V gene. The CDR3 totals 15 residues. V dropped 4 bases and J dropped 6; count of bases not matched to a gene: 6. DNA for the CDR3: TGTGCCAGCAGCTGGGGACTAGCGGGATTAGGCGAGCAGTACTTC. Amino acids: CASSWGLAGLGEQYF.

This clone showed up just once. This sample also contains other DNA sequences that code for the same CDR3. This rearrangement joins TRBV6-5 to TRBJ1-5; D is undetermined. CDR1 is MNHEY, CDR2 SVGAGI, per germline. This CDR3 has 13 amino acids. The germline V and J ends were trimmed by 0 bases and 1 base, with 1 base remaining between them. The CDR3, as DNA: TGTGCCAGCAGTTACTCGAGCAATCAGCCCCAGCATTTT. This sequence encodes CASSYSSNQPQHF.

The chain has TRBV11-2 and TRBJ1-4; D perhaps matches TRBD1 (6 bases). Germline values: CDR1 SGHAT, CDR2 FQNNGV. V lost 7 bases and J lost 4, with 16 bases in between. This CDR3 contains 15 residues. The CDR3 DNA reads as TGTGCCAGCAACGGGGGGGCAGCCTTTAATGAAAAACTGTTTTTT. Protein sequence: CASNGGAAFNEKLFF.

This chain links TRBV19 with TRBJ2-2; no clear D. The CDR3 covers 12 residues. CDR1 is LNHDA, CDR2 SQIVND, per germline (reference sequence). V was trimmed by 10 bases and J by 3 bases, leaving 9 bases between them. DNA for the CDR3: TGTGCCACGAGTTGGGACACCGGGGAGCTGTTTTTT. Amino acid sequence: CATSWDTGELFF. Drawing the rest from reference TRBV19 and TRBJ2-2, the complete variable domain is DGGITQSPKYLFRKEGQNVTLSCEQNLNHDAMYWYRQDPGQGLRLIYYSQIVNDFQKGDIAEGYSVSREKKESFPLTVTSAQKNPTAFYLCATSWDTGELFFGEGSRLTVL.

Worth noting for this clone: An end of the junction does not agree with germline; a read error may underlie this. The V and J genes are TRBV7-7 and TRBJ2-2, with TRBD1 identical over 8 bases. The CDR3 is made up of 16 amino acids. CDR1 is SSHAT and CDR2 is FNYEAQ in the germline V gene (reference sequence). The CDR3 coding sequence is TGTGCTAGCAGTCGATCCGGGACAGGGAACACCGGGGAGCTGTTTTTT. It yields the protein CASSRSGTGNTGELFF.

This clone has only one observation. One junction end does not reproduce the germline sequence, and a read error may be involved. The chain recombines TRBV6-1 with TRBJ1-2; tentative D call: TRBD1 (6 bases). Germline CDR1 is MNHNS and CDR2 is SASEGT. The CDR3 is 14 residues long. The CDR3 loop reads CATSLTGEEYGYTF. CDR3 in DNA: TGTGCCACCAGTTTGACAGGAGAAGAATATGGCTACACCTTC.

This rearrangement joins TRBV12-3 or TRBV12-4 to TRBJ2-7; no definite D call. The CDR3 covers 13 residues. V was shortened by 3 bases and J by 2 bases, with 8 bases between the two germline ends. The CDR3 region has the DNA TGTGCCAGCAGTTTTCTCCCCACCTACGAGCAGTACTTC. Encoded protein: CASSFLPTYEQYF.

This chain links TRBV19 with TRBJ2-7; a possible D gene is TRBD1 (6 bases). The CDR3 length is 13 residues. V dropped 4 bases and J dropped 3 bases, with 10 bases sitting between them. Germline CDR1 is LNHDA and CDR2 is SQIVND (reference sequence). CDR3 sequence reads: CASSTVRGYEQYF. The CDR3 DNA reads TGTGCCAGTAGTACCGTCAGGGGCTACGAGCAGTACTTC.

Turning to this clone: Other DNA variants within this sample encode the same CDR3. V and J are TRBV7-9 and TRBJ2-7; 9 bases match TRBD1. The CDR3 runs 14 residues. Germline V gene data show CDR1 as SEHNR and CDR2 as FQNEAQ (reference sequence). Trimming removed 3 bases from V and 2 bases from J; junction bases left unmatched: 2. The CDR3 region has the DNA TGTGCCAGCAGCTTCGGGACAGGGACCTACGAGCAGTACTTC. Residues: CASSFGTGTYEQYF.

The rearrangement joins TRBV6-5 to TRBJ2-3; D gene ambiguous. Germline V gene data show CDR1 as MNHEY and CDR2 as SVGAGI. The CDR3 extends over 12 amino acids. The V end was cut by 4 bases, the J end by 9 bases, with 11 bases between. The CDR3 DNA reads as TGTGCCAGCAGTTCCGGAAAGTGGACGCAGTATTTT. It yields the protein CASSSGKWTQYF.

The rearrangement joins TRBV9 to TRBJ1-2; 8 positions agree with TRBD1. The V gene end was trimmed by 0 bases and the J gene end by 3 bases; junction bases not matched to a gene: 7. In germline, CDR1 is SGDLS, CDR2 YYNGEE. The CDR3 loop spans 16 amino acids. The CDR3 is CASSVVQGALHYGYTF. As DNA, the CDR3 is TGTGCCAGCAGCGTAGTTCAGGGGGCGTTACACTATGGCTACACCTTC. Full variable domain (rest looked up from reference TRBV9 and TRBJ1-2): DSGVTQTPKHLITATGQRVTLRCSPRSGDLSVYWYQQSLDQGLQFLIQYYNGEERAKGNILERFSAQQFPDLHSELNLSSLELGDSALYFCASSVVQGALHYGYTFGSGTRLTVV.

The rearrangement links TRBV18 to TRBJ2-7; D not certain. The germline V gene encodes CDR1 KGHSH and CDR2 LQKENI. Trimming cost V 2 bases and J 2 bases, with 4 bases left between them. The CDR3 is 12 residues long. The CDR3 sequence: CASSPGPYEQYF. CDR3 bases: TGTGCCAGCTCACCAGGACCCTACGAGCAGTACTTC.

This chain uses TRBV2 with TRBJ1-5, with TRBD1 matching over 9 bases. The CDR3 is 15 amino acids. CDR1 is SNHLY, CDR2 FYNNEI, per germline. V gave up 6 bases and J gave up 0 bases; unmatched junction bases: 3. CDR3 nucleotides: TGTGCCAGCAGGGGACAGGGTTATAGCAATCAGCCCCAGCATTTT. It translates to CASRGQGYSNQPQHF. The variable domain in full, with the rest retrieved from reference TRBV2 and TRBJ1-5, is EPEVTQTPSHQVTQMGQEVILRCVPISNHLYFYWYRQILGQKVEFLVSFYNNEISEKSEIFDDQFSVERPDGSNFTLKIRSTKLEDSAMYFCASRGQGYSNQPQHFGDGTRLSIL.

The CDR3 nucleotides are TGTGCCAGCAGCGCGGGGGTCGGAAGGGCAGATACGCAGTATTTT. It is translated as CASSAGVGRADTQYF. V is TRBV9 and J is TRBJ2-3; tentatively, D is TRBD2 (6 bases). Germline V gene data show CDR1 as SGDLS and CDR2 as YYNGEE. This CDR3 contains 15 residues. Deletions cut 3 bases from V and 4 bases from J, with 15 bases between. Filled out from reference TRBV9 and TRBJ2-3, the complete variable domain reads DSGVTQTPKHLITATGQRVTLRCSPRSGDLSVYWYQQSLDQGLQFLIQYYNGEERAKGNILERFSAQQFPDLHSELNLSSLELGDSALYFCASSAGVGRADTQYFGPGTRLTVL.

The rearrangement uses TRBV29-1 and TRBJ1-4; D not resolved. The germline gives CDR1 SQVTM, CDR2 ANQGSEA. The CDR3 sequence is 13 residues long. V lost 6 bases and J lost 5, with 13 bases in between. CDR3 coding DNA: TGCAGCGTCGGAGAGACGTCAAATGAAAAACTGTTTTTT. Its translation: CSVGETSNEKLFF.

The rearrangement joins TRBV19 to TRBJ2-7, with 10 bases matching TRBD1. J lost 1 base, V lost 8 bases, and 5 bases had no gene match. Germline V gene sequence: CDR1 LNHDA, CDR2 SQIVND (reference sequence). The CDR3 has 14 residues. In DNA, the CDR3 is TGTGCCAGTCAACAGGGACAGGGGTCCTACGAGCAGTACTTC. It is translated as CASQQGQGSYEQYF.

This chain connects TRBV29-1 to TRBJ2-7, with D uncertain. The length of the CDR3 is 11 residues. Germline loops: CDR1 SQVTM, CDR2 ANQGSEA. The V end was cut by 5 bases, the J end by 3 bases, with 8 bases between. The chain's CDR3 is CSVSMNYEQYF. DNA for the CDR3: TGCAGCGTTTCCATGAACTACGAGCAGTACTTC.

This sequence joins TRBV7-2 and TRBJ1-1; tentatively, D is TRBD1 (6 bases). V was cut by 3 bases and J by 1 base, with 12 bases left in between. The germline CDR1 and CDR2 sequences are SGHTA and FQGNSA. The CDR3 is 15 residues long. The CDR3 loop reads CASSLQGTSNTEAFF. DNA for the CDR3: TGTGCCAGCAGCTTGCAAGGGACATCGAACACTGAAGCTTTCTTT.

This chain connects TRBV15 to TRBJ2-3; a weak D match, TRBD2 (5 bases). Germline V gene data show CDR1 as LNHNV and CDR2 as YYDKDF (reference sequence). This CDR3 contains 14 residues. V lost 5 bases and J lost 3, with 12 bases in between. CDR3 coding DNA: TGTGCCACCAGCGACTATTTAGGGACAGATACGCAGTATTTT. It translates to CATSDYLGTDTQYF.

The rearrangement links TRBV24-1 to TRBJ2-7, with 9 nucleotides matching TRBD1. The CDR3 covers 13 residues. Looked up from germline, CDR1 is KGHDR and CDR2 is SFDVKD. V dropped 4 bases and J dropped 5; count of bases not matched to a gene: 2. CDR3 coding DNA: TGTGCCACCAGTGACCGGGACAGGGACGAGCAGTACTTC. Amino acid sequence: CATSDRDRDEQYF.

V usage is TRBV5-3 and J usage is TRBJ1-1; no clear D. TRBV5-3 is known as an ORF, though its function is uncertain. V dropped 5 bases and J dropped 1 base, with 9 bases sitting between them. The CDR3 spans 13 residues. CDR3 protein: CARSHQPNTEAFF. The CDR3 nucleotides read TGTGCCAGAAGTCATCAGCCGAACACTGAAGCTTTCTTT.

This sequence joins TRBV15 and TRBJ2-2, with D uncertain. The CDR3 covers 13 residues. The V end lost 2 bases, the J end lost 10 bases, and 11 bases lay between the germline ends. Germline CDR1 and CDR2: LNHNV and YYDKDF (reference sequence). The CDR3 DNA follows: TGTGCCACCAGCAGACGGATCCCGGAGGAGCTGTTTTTT. Amino acid sequence: CATSRRIPEELFF. The full variable domain, rest sourced from reference TRBV15 and TRBJ2-2, is DAMVIQNPRYQVTQFGKPVTLSCSQTLNHNVMYWYQQKSSQAPKLLFHYYDKDFNNEADTPDNFQSRRPNTSFCFLDIRSPGLGDTAMYLCATSRRIPEELFFGEGSRLTVL.